A few counts support the clone carrying this T cell receptor (beta chain). Its antigen remains unidentified. This specimen comes from a study of T cell repertoires in cytomegalovirus infection. Background on the study: Use of recently identified HLA-C-restricted and well-studied HLA-B-restricted CMV epitopes was part of the study. The public TCR beta signatures pointed to both CMV infection and matching HLA type.

The study, taken as a whole, reports: Cumulative frequency of public TCR beta families picked out carriers of CMV plus the relevant HLA. HLA-C-restricted CMV-specific TCR beta clonotypes prevailed in the ex vivo response.

Looked up from germline, CDR1 is MGHRA and CDR2 is YSYEKL. V shed 1 base and J shed 7 bases, with 14 bases lying between them. The CDR3 runs to 14 residues. MiXCR was run by TCRdb on the reads, yielding one entry per CDR3 protein. The table records 250,000 to 300,000 distinct CDR3 sequences, about 20% of them present only once. The rearrangement links TRBV4-1 to TRBJ2-7; the D gene is possibly TRBD1 (7 bases). The sample in question was cultured PBMCs, obtained from culture after CMV antigen stimulation. This sequence originates from a human donor in good health (CMV status not recorded). Some clones in this sample may be carry-over from other donors' samples. CDR3 in DNA: TGCGCCAGCAGCCAAGGGCAACAGGGGAGGGAGCAGTACTTC. This translates into CASSQGQQGREQYF.